The 32 T cell receptor beta chains reported below all come from one sample, sequenced in a study of molecular identifiers for immune sequencing clone quantification (dated by TCRdb to 2017 to 2018). The library was produced with PCR. Sequencer: Illumina HiSeq 4000. The raw public reads went through TCRdb reprocessing: fastp at Q25, MiXCR clone calling, in-frame beta chains kept. Rows with one shared CDR3 protein collapse into an entry with the most common genes and DNA. The table for this sample lists about half a million distinct CDR3 sequences; about 22% of them were counted only once. The ten top clones hold approximately 0.8% of the sample. Sequenced: naive CD8+ T cells from blood, with Jurkat cell RNA spiked in. Reading the label with the study, this specimen's cell subset or site is: FACS-sorted CD8+CD4-CCR7+CD45RA+ naive T cells. The source of these receptors is a human donor in good health. Some libraries in this study had Jurkat cell RNA spiked in.

This clonotype has only a few counts. This chain links TRBV6-1 with TRBJ1-6; D ambiguous. Between the trimmed V and J ends, which lost 5 bases and 8 bases, there was a span of 4 bases. Germline V gene lookup returns CDR1 MNHNS and CDR2 SASEGT. The length of the CDR3 is 11 residues. CDR3: CASSWDSPLHF. The CDR3 DNA reads as TGTGCCAGCAGTTGGGATTCACCCCTCCACTTT.

A note on this clonotype: This may arise from a read error, as a much more abundant clone is one base away. A read error is likely, as this CDR3 ends without the conserved phenylalanine or tryptophan. This sequence joins TRBV20-1 and TRBJ2-7; possibly TRBD2 for D (6 bases). V lost 0 bases and J 1 base, leaving 10 bases between the germline ends. Looked up from germline, CDR1 is DFQATT and CDR2 is SNEGSKA (reference sequence). The CDR3 is 14 amino acids. CDR3 loop: CSARDTGLSYEQYS. The CDR3 DNA sequence: TGCAGTGCTAGAGATACGGGACTGTCCTACGAGCAGTACTCC.

On this clonotype itself: The junction shows a germline mismatch at one end, possibly a read error. CDR3 residues: CASSLAVTADTQYF. CDR3 bases: TGTGCCAGCAGCTTAGCGGTTACCGCAGATACGCAATATTTT. The chain employs TRBV7-9 and TRBJ2-3; D not certain. The V gene's germline CDR1 is SEHNR and CDR2 FQNEAQ (reference sequence). The CDR3 length is 14 residues. Filled out from reference TRBV7-9 and TRBJ2-3, the complete variable domain reads DTGVSQNPRHKITKRGQNVTFRCDPISEHNRLYWYRQTLGQGPEFLTYFQNEAQLEKSRLLSDRFSAERPKGSFSTLEIQRTEQGDSAMYLCASSLAVTADTQYFGPGTRLTVL.

As concerns this clonotype: This CDR3 is missing its conserved last phenylalanine or tryptophan, likely due to a read error. The gene calls are TRBV19 and TRBJ2-7; D call uncertain. V was shortened by 6 bases and J by 0 bases, with 12 bases between the two germline ends. Germline CDR1 reads LNHDA; CDR2 reads SQIVND (reference sequence). This CDR3 has 14 amino acids. The CDR3, as DNA: TGTGCCAGTAGCCCCTGGGCAGCCTCCTACGAGCAGTACTCC. Protein product: CASSPWAASYEQYS.

In this sample, this clonotype turned up a few times. The J gene is TRBJ1-1, the V gene TRBV19; TRBD1 might be the D (6 bases). This CDR3 has 15 amino acids. Looked up from germline, CDR1 is LNHDA and CDR2 is SQIVND (reference sequence). The germline V and J ends were trimmed by 7 bases and 2 bases, with 17 bases remaining between them. The CDR3 DNA reads as TGTGCCAGTACCCCTACAGCAGGGGCCAACACTGAAGCTTTCTTT. It is translated as CASTPTAGANTEAFF.

With regard to this clonotype: A read error may be the cause here, since a much bigger clone is one base away. The gene calls are TRBV13 and TRBJ2-7; no definite D call. The CDR3 is 14 amino acids. Looked up from germline, CDR1 is PRHDT and CDR2 is FYEKMQ (reference sequence). The CDR3 sequence is CASSLGGRPYGQYF. CDR3 nucleotide sequence: TGTGCCAGCAGCTTAGGTGGGCGTCCCTACGGGCAGTACTTC.

This clonotype occurred many times. The gene calls are TRBV5-4 and TRBJ2-7, with 11 bases lining up with TRBD1. The CDR3 totals 14 residues. Germline lookup yields CDR1 SGHNT and CDR2 YYREEE (reference sequence). Trimming took 4 bases from V and 3 from J; bases not matched to a gene: 3. CDR3 region: CASSRDRGYYEQYF. The CDR3 DNA reads TGTGCCAGCAGCCGGGACAGGGGGTACTACGAGCAGTACTTC.

In the case of this clonotype: No conserved phenylalanine or tryptophan is present at the end of the CDR3, so a read error is the likely explanation. The chain has TRBV12-5 and TRBJ2-1, with D perhaps matching TRBD2 (5 bases). The germline V and J ends were trimmed by 4 bases and 2 bases, with 9 bases remaining between them. The CDR3 has 14 residues. Germline V gene lookup returns CDR1 LGHNT and CDR2 FRNRAP. The CDR3 nucleotides read TGTGCTAGTGGTTATGAGGGAGCCTACAATGAGCAGTTCCTC. This translates into CASGYEGAYNEQFL.

The CDR3 DNA follows: TGCAGTGCTAGAGAGGGAGAAGCGGGGATCTCCTACGAGCAGTTCTTC. This encodes CSAREGEAGISYEQFF. This chain joins TRBV20-1 and TRBJ2-1; 7 positions agree with TRBD2. The V and J ends lost 0 bases and 10 bases, in that order; junction bases with no gene match: 15. This CDR3 contains 16 residues. Germline V CDR1 and CDR2: DFQATT, SNEGSKA (reference sequence).

This clonotype has only a few counts. This chain links TRBV5-1 with TRBJ2-7; D unclear. Germline V gene sequence: CDR1 SGHRS, CDR2 YFSETQ. The CDR3 contains 12 residues. V was clipped by 4 bases and J by 5 bases, with 10 bases between them. In DNA form, the CDR3 reads TGCGCCAGCAGCACGTCGGGTAACGAGCAGTACTTC. Translated: CASSTSGNEQYF.

In this sample, this clonotype turned up a few times. The V call is TRBV4-3, the J call TRBJ1-1; maybe TRBD1 (6 bases). Looked up from germline, CDR1 is LGHNA and CDR2 is YSLEER. There are 15 residues in the CDR3. V was trimmed by 4 bases and J by 7 bases, leaving 19 bases between them. CDR3 in DNA: TGCGCCAGCAGCCCCTCGGGGGGCGGCGCAGGTGAAGCTTTCTTT. Translated: CASSPSGGGAGEAFF.

In its sample, this clonotype was seen many times. The V call is TRBV12-3 or TRBV12-4, the J call TRBJ2-3, with 10 bases lining up with TRBD2. The CDR3 has 15 residues. V lost 3 bases and J lost 3; bases outside the gene matches: 3. The CDR3, as DNA: TGTGCCAGCAGTTTTTTTAGCGGGAGGACAGATACGCAGTATTTT. It codes for CASSFFSGRTDTQYF.

Note on this clonotype: Being one base from a much bigger clone, this may be a read error. This sequence joins TRBV7-9 and TRBJ1-2; perhaps TRBD1 as D (6 bases). The germline gives CDR1 SEHNR, CDR2 FQNEAQ (reference sequence). This CDR3 has 16 residues. This chain's CDR3 is CASSRSPDRKDYGCTF. The DNA of the CDR3 is TGTGCCAGCAGCCGAAGCCCGGACAGAAAGGACTATGGCTGCACCTTC.

In regard to this clonotype: A clone one base away is much larger, so this may be a read error. J is TRBJ2-2 and V is TRBV24-1, with 7 bases that match TRBD2. CDR3 size: 13 residues. CDR1 KGHDR and CDR2 SFDVKD come from the germline V gene. V lost 1 base and J lost 10; bases outside the gene matches: 2. CDR3 in amino acids: CATSDFAGEELFF. In nucleotides, the CDR3 is TGTGCCACCAGTGATTTCGCGGGAGAGGAGCTGTTTTTT.

This clonotype was counted at least ten times. The chain uses TRBV12-3 or TRBV12-4 and TRBJ2-5; no reliable D call. The CDR3 totals 14 residues. V gave up 6 bases and J gave up 3 bases, with 14 bases separating them. The CDR3 spells CASSGWKPKETQYF. The CDR3 coding sequence is TGTGCCAGCAGCGGATGGAAGCCTAAAGAGACCCAGTACTTC.

On this clonotype: A much larger clonotype is one base distant, so this may be a read error. The rearrangement uses TRBV27 and TRBJ2-6, with D uncertain. The CDR3 covers 15 residues. Between the trimmed V and J ends, which lost 2 bases and 0 bases, there was a span of 5 bases. CDR1 is MNHEY, CDR2 SMNVEV, per germline (reference sequence). The CDR3 reads CASSLPFSGANVLTF. The CDR3 region has the DNA TGTGCCAGCAGTTTACCTTTCTCTGGGGCCAACGTCCTGACTTTC.

This clonotype was observed many times. This chain connects TRBV12-3 or TRBV12-4 to TRBJ2-3; either TRBD1 or TRBD2 may supply D (5 bases each). V lost 5 bases, J lost 10 bases, and 10 bases lay in between. This CDR3 comprises 11 residues. CDR3 sequence reads: CASSTGTAQYF. The CDR3 nucleotides read TGTGCCAGCAGTACCGGGACCGCGCAGTATTTT.

CDR3: CASKHRTGLEETQYF. CDR3 DNA sequence: TGTGCCAGCAAGCATCGGACAGGGTTAGAGGAGACCCAGTACTTC. The chain uses TRBV6-2 or TRBV6-3 and TRBJ2-5; TRBD1 matches 8 bases. Per the germline V gene, CDR1 is MNHEY and CDR2 is SVGEGT. V lost 7 bases, J lost 5 bases, and 12 bases stayed unmatched. The CDR3 has 15 residues.

This clonotype has ten or more counts. The rearrangement links TRBV9 to TRBJ2-2; D not certain. V lost 6 bases and J 7 bases, leaving 16 bases between the germline ends. This CDR3 region has 14 residues. Germline lookup yields CDR1 SGDLS and CDR2 YYNGEE. Here the CDR3 reads CASMLSDNVGELFF. In DNA, the CDR3 is TGTGCCAGCATGTTGAGTGATAATGTCGGGGAGCTGTTTTTT.

This clonotype was detected ten times or more. This chain connects TRBV4-1 to TRBJ1-1; D unclear. The germline V and J ends were trimmed by 1 base and 2 bases, with 5 bases remaining between them. The CDR3 totals 13 residues. Germline V CDR1 and CDR2: MGHRA, YSYEKL. The CDR3 here is CASSQGPNTEAFF. For the CDR3, the DNA is TGCGCCAGCAGCCAAGGACCCAACACTGAAGCTTTCTTT.

This clonotype has just a few counts. The rearrangement joins TRBV4-3 to TRBJ2-7; 7 bases are shared with TRBD2. V shed 3 bases and J 6 bases; nucleotides not matched to a gene: 11. CDR3 length: 15 residues. Germline-derived CDR1 and CDR2 are LGHNA and YSLEER. The CDR3 DNA sequence: TGCGCCAGCAGCCACCGAACACTTGGGAGGGTCGAGCAGTACTTC. Its protein is CASSHRTLGRVEQYF.

For this clonotype: Just one base apart from a much larger clone, this may be a read error. The rearrangement joins TRBV4-1 to TRBJ2-3; possibly TRBD2 for D (5 bases). This CDR3 comprises 15 residues. Per the germline V gene, CDR1 is MGHRA and CDR2 is YSYEKL. The CDR3 DNA is TGCGCCAGCAGCCTCCGAGCGGCCCCGGCAGATACGCGGTATTTT. Residues: CASSLRAAPADTRYF.

This clonotype was counted ten times or more. The chain links TRBV28 to TRBJ2-3; 12 bases map to TRBD1. V was clipped by 5 bases and J by 5 bases; unmatched bases: 8. This CDR3 has 16 amino acids. Looked up from germline, CDR1 is MDHEN and CDR2 is SYDVKM. Written as DNA, the CDR3 is TGTGCCAGCAGTGACCTGGGACAGGGGGCCGGAGATACGCAGTATTTT. This codes for CASSDLGQGAGDTQYF.

This clonotype was seen ten or more times. The chain has TRBV19 and TRBJ2-3; TRBD2 matches at 9 bases. This CDR3 comprises 16 residues. V lost 2 bases, J lost 2 bases, and 5 bases stayed unmatched. The V gene's germline CDR1 is LNHDA and CDR2 SQIVND (reference sequence). CDR3 DNA: TGTGCCAGTAGTATACTCCTAGCGGGAACCACAGATACGCAGTATTTT. Translated: CASSILLAGTTDTQYF.

CDR3 residues: CASGFGLAGSTDTQYF. DNA for the CDR3: TGTGCTAGTGGTTTCGGACTAGCGGGGAGCACAGATACGCAGTATTTT. The chain couples TRBV12-5 to TRBJ2-3, with 12 bases matching TRBD2. The V and J ends lost 3 bases and 0 bases, in that order; junction bases with no gene match: 1. The CDR3 length is 16 residues. CDR1 LGHNT and CDR2 FRNRAP come from the germline V gene.

The chain has TRBV29-1 and TRBJ2-2, with 7 bases that match TRBD1. The CDR3 extends over 13 amino acids. Germline trimming cut 6 bases from V and 2 bases from J; bases unmatched to any gene: 3. Per the germline V gene, CDR1 is SQVTM and CDR2 is ANQGSEA. CDR3 amino acids: CSVGQPNTGELFF. CDR3 DNA: TGCAGCGTGGGACAGCCTAACACCGGGGAGCTGTTTTTT.

DNA for the CDR3: TGTGCCTGGAGTCCGTACCCGGAGCTGTTTTTT. Protein sequence: CAWSPYPELFF. The genes are TRBV30 and TRBJ2-2; unclear D gene. The CDR3 is made up of 11 amino acids. V was trimmed by 2 bases and J by 10 bases, leaving 8 bases between them. Germline-derived CDR1 and CDR2 are GTSNPN and SVGIG (reference sequence).

Ten or more counts support this clonotype. V usage is TRBV4-1 and J usage is TRBJ2-4; a possible D gene is TRBD2 (5 bases). Trimming took 0 bases from V and 9 from J, leaving 12 bases between them. CDR1 and CDR2 (germline): MGHRA, YSYEKL. The CDR3 is made up of 14 amino acids. DNA for the CDR3: TGCGCCAGCAGCCAAGATAGGCTAGCAGGCATTCAGTACTTC. It codes for CASSQDRLAGIQYF.

This clonotype came up a few times. The chain links TRBV7-8 to TRBJ2-3; 9 positions match TRBD2. The CDR3 consists of 15 residues. The V gene end was trimmed by 5 bases and the J gene end by 5 bases; junction bases not matched to a gene: 8. Germline V gives CDR1 SGHVS, CDR2 FQNEAQ. CDR3 loop: CASSPVAGEGDTQYF. CDR3 bases: TGTGCCAGCAGCCCTGTAGCGGGGGAAGGAGATACGCAGTATTTT.

The chain joins TRBV19 to TRBJ2-7; TRBD1 or TRBD2 may be the D gene (6 bases each). The CDR3 consists of 15 residues. CDR1 and CDR2 (germline): LNHDA, SQIVND (reference sequence). Trimming took 5 bases from V and 2 from J, leaving 16 bases between them. This CDR3 is CASSPLQGGPYEQYF. The CDR3, as DNA: TGTGCCAGTAGTCCACTTCAAGGGGGGCCCTACGAGCAGTACTTC.

This clonotype has a count of ten or more. The CDR3 region has the DNA TGCGCCAGCAGCCAAGATCTTATAGGGGGCTCTGGAAACACCATATATTTT. Protein sequence: CASSQDLIGGSGNTIYF. The chain joins TRBV4-3 to TRBJ1-3; tentatively, D is TRBD1 (6 bases). Trimming pared 0 bases from V and 0 bases from J, leaving 12 bases between. The length of the CDR3 is 17 residues. Germline V gene sequence: CDR1 LGHNA, CDR2 YSLEER.

This clonotype occurred many times. The genes are TRBV7-4 and TRBJ2-3; TRBD2 agrees at 10 bases. This CDR3 region has 20 residues. CDR1 and CDR2 (germline): SGHVT, SQSDAQ. V dropped 4 bases and J dropped 0; count of bases not matched to a gene: 16. CDR3 in DNA: TGTGCCAGCAGCTCAAGCCAATGGGCTAGCGGGAGTCCTAGCACAGATACGCAGTATTTT. Translating it yields CASSSSQWASGSPSTDTQYF. Combining the CDR3 with reference TRBV7-4 and TRBJ2-3 gives the whole variable domain GAGVSQSPRYKVAKRGRDVALRCDSISGHVTLYWYRQTLGQGSEVLTYSQSDAQRDKSGRPSGRFSAERPERSVSTLKIQRTEQGDSAVYLCASSSSQWASGSPSTDTQYFGPGTRLTVL.